The 21 T cell receptor beta chains in this list originate from one sample, sequenced in a study of Ad26.COV2.S vaccination and SARS-CoV-2 variants. Libraries were prepared by immunoSEQ multiplex PCR; TCRdb keeps only in-frame clonotypes and omits some of them. The sample has approximately 350,000 clones; about four fifths are singletons. This sample's treatment: roughly 18 received Ad26.COV2.S at low or high dose, single or two shots; about 5 received placebo; per-sample allocation not given. Specimen acquisition occurred on day 63 following the initial vaccine or placebo injection. Sequenced here: peripheral blood, sampled in a trial of Ad26.COV2.S vaccine versus placebo. These receptors were taken from a person aged 18-65 years who received the Ad26.COV2.S COVID-19 vaccine or a placebo.

This chain connects TRBV27 to TRBJ1-2, with a weak D call TRBD1 (5 bases). This CDR3 has 14 amino acids. Between the trimmed V and J ends, which lost 6 bases and 6 bases, there was a span of 17 bases. Germline V gives CDR1 MNHEY, CDR2 SMNVEV (reference sequence). Here the CDR3 reads CASSRPGTGDGYTF. The CDR3, as DNA: TGTGCCAGCAGCAGGCCGGGGACGGGAGATGGCTACACCTTC.

V gene TRBV5-1 combines with J gene TRBJ2-5; 8 bases are a match to TRBD1. The trim removed 2 bases at V and 3 bases at J, leaving 3 bases unmatched. The CDR3 length is 14 residues. Germline CDR1 SGHRS, CDR2 YFSETQ. DNA of the CDR3: TGCGCCAGCAGCTTAGCAGGGGGCGAAGAGACCCAGTACTTC. Residues: CASSLAGGEETQYF.

CDR3 sequence (DNA): TGTGCCAGCAGGAAAGACTGGAACACCGGGGAGCTGTTTTTT. Translating it yields CASRKDWNTGELFF. The V call is TRBV2, the J call TRBJ2-2, with D unresolved. This CDR3 spans 14 amino acids. Germline values: CDR1 SNHLY, CDR2 FYNNEI. V gave up 6 bases and J gave up 1 base, with 9 bases separating them.

This clone was seen just once. This rearrangement joins TRBV3-1 (or the pseudogene TRBV3-2) to TRBJ2-5; no clear D. Germline CDR1 and CDR2: LGHDT and YNNKEL (reference sequence). The V gene lost 7 bases and the J gene lost 10 bases, with 16 bases spanning the gap. This CDR3 comprises 12 residues. CDR3 sequence (DNA): TGTGCCAGCACCACGACACGGGCTCTCCAGTACTTC. This encodes CASTTTRALQYF.

This clone occurred once. This chain uses TRBV7-2 with TRBJ2-1; D is possibly TRBD2 (7 bases). Germline V gene sequence: CDR1 SGHTA, CDR2 FQGNSA. V was clipped by 1 base and J by 7 bases, with 14 bases between them. The CDR3 runs to 15 residues. The CDR3 DNA is TGTGCCAGCAGCTTAGTGGCGGGGGCAGGAAATGAGCAGTTCTTC. Translating it yields CASSLVAGAGNEQFF.

This clone was recorded once. The chain joins TRBV27 to TRBJ2-7, with 7 bases fitting TRBD2. CDR3 length: 15 amino acids. Germline-derived CDR1 and CDR2 are MNHEY and SMNVEV (reference sequence). V was clipped by 5 bases and J by 4 bases; unmatched bases: 11. The CDR3 spells CASSGQREGRYEQYF. In nucleotides, the CDR3 is TGTGCCAGCAGTGGCCAGCGGGAAGGGAGGTACGAGCAGTACTTC.

The J gene is TRBJ2-1, the V gene TRBV10-1, with TRBD2 matching over 11 bases. The germline gives CDR1 WNHNN, CDR2 SYGVQD (reference sequence). This CDR3 region has 14 residues. Trimming cost V 5 bases and J 7 bases; bases outside gene matches: 4. CDR3 bases: TGCGCCAGCAGTTCTGGGACTAGCGGTAATGAGCAGTTCTTC. This gives the protein CASSSGTSGNEQFF.

The sample holds one count of this clone. The chain uses TRBV5-1 and TRBJ1-5; tentatively, D is TRBD1 (6 bases). The CDR3 is 15 residues long. V lost 4 bases and J 1 base, leaving 12 bases between the germline ends. Germline CDR1 SGHRS, CDR2 YFSETQ. This CDR3 is CASSPGTGSNQPQHF. The CDR3 DNA sequence: TGCGCCAGCAGCCCAGGAACAGGGAGCAATCAGCCCCAGCATTTT.

The gene calls are TRBV13 and TRBJ2-3; a weak D match, TRBD2 (6 bases). This CDR3 contains 15 residues. V shed 5 bases and J shed 2 bases, with 14 bases lying between them. CDR1 and CDR2 (germline): PRHDT, FYEKMQ (reference sequence). This CDR3 is CASSIGTRITDTQYF. CDR3 sequence (DNA): TGTGCCAGCAGCATCGGGACTCGTATCACAGATACGCAGTATTTT.

V is TRBV13 and J is TRBJ2-7; D call uncertain. The V and J ends lost 3 bases and 5 bases respectively, with 11 bases between them. Looked up from germline, CDR1 is PRHDT and CDR2 is FYEKMQ (reference sequence). The CDR3 has 13 amino acids. The CDR3, as DNA: TGTGCCAGCAGCTTGGCAGTGAGACACGAGCAGTACTTC. Amino acid sequence: CASSLAVRHEQYF.

The chain has TRBV29-1 and TRBJ2-5, with D perhaps TRBD1 (5 bases). Germline-derived CDR1 and CDR2 are SQVTM and ANQGSEA. The CDR3 sequence is 12 residues long. The CDR3 protein is CTLGEGSETQYF. The CDR3 bases are TGCACCCTAGGGGAAGGGTCGGAGACCCAGTACTTC.

The chain couples TRBV9 to TRBJ2-1, with TRBD2 matching over 9 bases. The CDR3 covers 16 residues. Unmatched junction bases numbered 12, after V lost 4 bases and J lost 7 bases. Looked up from germline, CDR1 is SGDLS and CDR2 is YYNGEE. The CDR3 reads CASSWRGGRGANEQFF. The CDR3 DNA sequence: TGTGCCAGCAGCTGGCGAGGCGGGAGGGGGGCGAATGAGCAGTTCTTC.

The CDR3 bases are TGTGCCAGCAGCCTCATGGACGGCCTCTCTGGAAACACCATATATTTT. It codes for CASSLMDGLSGNTIYF. This sequence joins TRBV11-3 and TRBJ1-3; D is undetermined. V was clipped by 5 bases and J by 0 bases, with 14 bases between them. In germline, CDR1 is SGHNT, CDR2 YENEEA. The length of the CDR3 is 16 residues.

This rearrangement joins TRBV5-4 to TRBJ2-7; TRBD2 agrees at 16 bases. The V gene's germline CDR1 is SGHNT and CDR2 YYREEE (reference sequence). V gave up 1 base and J gave up 1 base; unmatched junction bases: 2. This CDR3 comprises 17 residues. The CDR3 region has the DNA TGTGCCAGCAGCTTGCCGGGACTAGCGGGAGGGTCCTACGAGCAGTACTTC. It codes for CASSLPGLAGGSYEQYF.

This clone was seen only a few times. This chain uses TRBV7-2 with TRBJ2-2; D gene ambiguous. The CDR3 contains 12 residues. Trimming shortened V by 5 bases and J by 9 bases, and 10 bases separated the two germline ends. Per germline, CDR1 SGHTA and CDR2 FQGNSA. This CDR3 reads CASSTWTRELFF. CDR3 in DNA: TGTGCCAGCAGCACATGGACCCGGGAGCTGTTTTTT.

This clone has just one count. V and J are TRBV6-6 and TRBJ1-1; D gene uncertain. CDR1 and CDR2 (germline): MNHNY, SVGAGI (reference sequence). V was shortened by 7 bases and J by 11 bases, with 20 bases between the two germline ends. The CDR3 totals 13 residues. The CDR3 bases are TGTGCCAGCACCGACCCCACCGGGTCCACGGCTTTCTTT. It translates to CASTDPTGSTAFF.

The chain employs TRBV6-6 and TRBJ2-7, with 9 bases identical to TRBD2. Looked up from germline, CDR1 is MNHNY and CDR2 is SVGAGI (reference sequence). Trimming at V came to 2 bases and at J to 3 bases, leaving 2 bases not matched to a gene. The CDR3 is 14 amino acids. CDR3 DNA sequence: TGTGCCAGCAGTTACGCTAGCGGGAACTACGAGCAGTACTTC. This encodes CASSYASGNYEQYF.

This clone has a count of ten or more. Additional DNA sequences in this sample encode the identical CDR3. The chain uses TRBV7-2 and TRBJ2-3, with D maybe TRBD2 (5 bases). This CDR3 comprises 13 residues. Trimming left V 4 bases short and J 0 bases short, with 5 bases between. The germline gives CDR1 SGHTA, CDR2 FQGNSA. The CDR3 spells CASSWTSTDTQYF. The CDR3 DNA follows: TGTGCCAGCAGCTGGACTAGCACAGATACGCAGTATTTT.

CDR3 DNA sequence: TGCGCCATCCCAGACAGGGGGCAAAGGTATAACTATGGCTACACCTTC. Protein: CAIPDRGQRYNYGYTF. This chain connects TRBV10-1 to TRBJ1-2; TRBD1 matches 10 bases. This CDR3 has 16 residues. The J segment lost 1 base and the V segment lost 10 bases, leaving 12 bases of the junction unmatched. Germline V gene lookup returns CDR1 WNHNN and CDR2 SYGVQD (reference sequence).

The chain employs TRBV30 and TRBJ1-5; 7 nucleotides match TRBD1. This CDR3 has 13 residues. The ends lost 0 bases at V and 6 bases at J; junction bases unmatched: 2. In germline, CDR1 is GTSNPN, CDR2 SVGIG (reference sequence). CDR3 bases: TGTGCCTGGAGTGTCCGGGACAGTCAGCCCCAGCATTTT. This sequence encodes CAWSVRDSQPQHF.

The rearrangement joins TRBV7-9 to TRBJ2-1, with D possibly matching TRBD1 (6 bases). The germline V gene encodes CDR1 SEHNR and CDR2 FQNEAQ (reference sequence). This CDR3 is 15 amino acids long. V was trimmed by 5 bases and J by 9 bases, leaving 20 bases between them. CDR3 in amino acids: CASSPPDREYGEQFF. CDR3 DNA sequence: TGTGCCAGCAGCCCACCGGACAGAGAGTACGGTGAGCAGTTCTTC.